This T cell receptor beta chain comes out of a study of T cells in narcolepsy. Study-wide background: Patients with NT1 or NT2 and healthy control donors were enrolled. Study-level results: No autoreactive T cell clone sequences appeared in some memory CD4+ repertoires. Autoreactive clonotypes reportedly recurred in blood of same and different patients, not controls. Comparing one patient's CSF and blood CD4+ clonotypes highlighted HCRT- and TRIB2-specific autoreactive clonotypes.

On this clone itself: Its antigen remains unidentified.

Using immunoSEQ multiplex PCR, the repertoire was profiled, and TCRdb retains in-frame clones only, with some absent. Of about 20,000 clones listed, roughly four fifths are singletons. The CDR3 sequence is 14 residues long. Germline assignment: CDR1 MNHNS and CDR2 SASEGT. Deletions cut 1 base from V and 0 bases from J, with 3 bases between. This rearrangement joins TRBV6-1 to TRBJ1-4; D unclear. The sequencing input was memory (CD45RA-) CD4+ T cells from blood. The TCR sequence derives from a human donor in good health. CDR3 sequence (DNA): TGTGCCAGCAGTGAAGATCCAACTAATGAAAAACTGTTTTTT. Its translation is CASSEDPTNEKLFF.